The 19 T cell receptor beta chains presented below share a single source sample, sequenced in a study of molecular identifiers for immune sequencing clone quantification. TCRdb reanalysed the PCR reads using MiXCR and keeps one entry per CDR3 protein. The table has roughly 320,000 distinct CDR3 sequences, 20% to 25% seen once. The sequenced material came from naive CD8+ T cells from blood, with Jurkat cell RNA spiked in. Subset here: FACS-sorted CD8+CD4-CCR7+CD45RA+ naive T cells. These receptors were collected from a human donor in good health. Some libraries in this study had Jurkat cell RNA spiked in.

Ten or more counts support this clonotype. The chain combines TRBV4-3 with TRBJ2-1; D tentatively fits TRBD1 or TRBD2 (6 bases each). CDR3 length equals 15 residues. Trimming took off 0 bases at V and 8 bases at J, with 14 bases between the two ends. The germline V gene has CDR1 LGHNA and CDR2 YSLEER. The CDR3 bases are TGCGCCAGCAGCCAAGATGCACTAGCAGGGGATGAGCAGTTCTTC. Encoded protein: CASSQDALAGDEQFF.

This clonotype was detected many times. The chain's CDR3 is CSASRRSGGAYEQYF. CDR3 nucleotide sequence: TGCAGTGCTTCCCGGCGTTCCGGAGGGGCCTACGAGCAGTACTTC. The gene calls are TRBV20-1 and TRBJ2-7; D may be TRBD2 (6 bases). The CDR3 loop spans 15 amino acids. In germline, CDR1 is DFQATT, CDR2 SNEGSKA (reference sequence). V was trimmed by 5 bases and J by 2 bases, leaving 19 bases between them.

Remarks on this clonotype: Being one base from a much bigger clone, this may be a read error. The chain carries TRBV28 and TRBJ1-5; no reliable D call. The CDR3 is 14 amino acids. CDR1 is MDHEN and CDR2 is SYDVKM in the germline V gene. Trimming shortened V by 6 bases and J by 9 bases, and 18 bases separated the two germline ends. CDR3 nucleotides: TGTGCCAGCAGACCCGCGTGGACCGGAGGGCCCCAGCATTTT. Translating it yields CASRPAWTGGPQHF.

Concerning this clonotype: A read error is possible here, since a much larger clone lies one base away. The chain recombines TRBV4-1 with TRBJ1-1; D not certain. This CDR3 is built from 15 residues. The V gene's germline CDR1 is MGHRA and CDR2 YSYEKL. V lost 1 base and J 0 bases, leaving 9 bases between the germline ends. CDR3 coding DNA: TGCGCCAGCAGCCAAGCCATTAATCTGAACACTGAAGCTTTCTTT. Residues: CASSQAINLNTEAFF.

There are many counts of this clonotype. This sequence joins TRBV2 and TRBJ2-7, with TRBD1 as a possible D gene (8 bases). V lost 8 bases and J 4 bases, leaving 18 bases between the germline ends. In germline, CDR1 is SNHLY, CDR2 FYNNEI. CDR3 size: 14 residues. CDR3 loop: CASHRGGLQYEQYF. CDR3 sequence (DNA): TGTGCCAGCCACAGGGGGGGACTGCAGTACGAGCAGTACTTC.

At least ten counts were recorded for this clonotype. The V and J genes are TRBV4-1 and TRBJ2-3, with 7 nucleotides matching TRBD2. J was trimmed by 5 bases and V by 1 base; bases with no gene match: 9. The germline V gene has CDR1 MGHRA and CDR2 YSYEKL. The CDR3 sequence is 16 residues long. Here the CDR3 reads CASSQVSSGVLDTQYF. CDR3 coding DNA: TGCGCCAGCAGCCAAGTTTCAAGCGGGGTTTTAGATACGCAGTATTTT.

In this sample, this clonotype turned up a few times. This may come from a read error, since a much larger clone is one base off. Lacking the conserved final phenylalanine or tryptophan, this CDR3 likely reflects a read error. The gene calls are TRBV28 and TRBJ1-5; D is undetermined. CDR3 length: 11 amino acids. Trimming left V 3 bases short and J 6 bases short, with 3 bases between. Germline-derived CDR1 and CDR2 are MDHEN and SYDVKM. The CDR3 bases are TGTGCCAGCAGTTTTGGTCAGCCCCAGCATCTT. It yields the protein CASSFGQPQHL.

This clonotype has at least ten counts. The chain is built from TRBV7-6 and TRBJ2-1; the match to TRBD2 covers 12 bases. The CDR3 has 15 residues. Germline CDR1 SGHVS, CDR2 FNYEAQ. Trimming cost V 5 bases and J 6 bases; bases outside gene matches: 5. The CDR3 DNA follows: TGTGCCAGCAGCCGCCTAGCGGGGGGGCCCAATGAGCAGTTCTTC. Its protein is CASSRLAGGPNEQFF.

In this sample, this clonotype turned up many times. The chain recombines TRBV5-6 with TRBJ2-3; D gene unclear. This CDR3 contains 18 residues. Germline V CDR1 and CDR2: SGHDT, YYEEEE. Trimming took 1 base from V and 4 from J, leaving 22 bases between them. In DNA, the CDR3 is TGTGCCAGCAGCTTGTACCTCGGACGCCCATTGCGTCCAGATACGCAGTATTTT. This codes for CASSLYLGRPLRPDTQYF.

This clonotype was counted a few times. The CDR3 reads CASSQDGSSNEKLFF. The CDR3 DNA reads as TGTGCCAGCAGCCAAGATGGGTCAAGTAATGAAAAACTGTTTTTT. The chain couples TRBV3-2 to TRBJ1-4. TRBV3-2 is tagged as a pseudogene. The CDR3 contains 15 residues.

In regard to this clonotype: This may be a read error: a much more frequent sequence differs by one nucleotide. The rearrangement uses TRBV6-2 or TRBV6-3 and TRBJ2-5; D tentatively fits TRBD1 or TRBD2 (5 bases each). The germline V gene has CDR1 MNHEY and CDR2 SVGEGT. With 6 bases removed from V and 7 bases from J, the gap between germline ends came to 9 bases. The CDR3 is 11 amino acids. The CDR3 region is CASRPGTTQYF. The CDR3 region has the DNA TGTGCCAGCAGACCCGGGACGACCCAGTACTTC.

This clonotype turned up a few times. This sequence joins TRBV29-1 and TRBJ2-3; D possibly uses TRBD1 or TRBD2 (5 bases each). The germline V gene has CDR1 SQVTM and CDR2 ANQGSEA. The CDR3 length is 16 residues. V gave up 7 bases and J gave up 0 bases, with 20 bases separating them. The CDR3 loop is CSAWDLSAASTDTQYF. The DNA for the CDR3 is TGCAGCGCCTGGGACCTCAGCGCCGCTAGCACAGATACGCAGTATTTT.

A note on this clonotype: One end of the junction is discordant with germline, which a read error may explain. The chain carries TRBV14 and TRBJ2-5, with D possibly matching TRBD2 (6 bases). The CDR3 covers 14 residues. Germline CDR1 is SGHDN and CDR2 is FVKESK. CDR3 region: CASSFGGGQEAQYF. The CDR3 DNA reads as TGTGCCAGCAGCTTCGGGGGAGGCCAAGAGGCCCAGTACTTC. Based on the CDR3 plus reference TRBV14 and TRBJ2-5, the full variable domain is EAGVTQFPSHSVIEKGQTVTLRCDPISGHDNLYWYRRVMGKEIKFLLHFVKESKQDESGMPNNRFLAERTGGTYSTLKVQPAELEDSGVYFCASSFGGGQEAQYFGPGTRLLVL.

This clonotype was counted a few times. J is TRBJ2-4 and V is TRBV12-3 or TRBV12-4; D might be TRBD1 (5 bases). The CDR3 runs 16 residues. V lost 5 bases, J lost 0 bases, and 14 bases lay in between. The DNA of the CDR3 is TGTGCCAGCAGTCAAACAGGCCGCATAGCCAAAAACATTCAGTACTTC. This translates into CASSQTGRIAKNIQYF.

A remark on this clonotype: A read error may explain this, as a much larger clone is one base away. The genes are TRBV24-1 and TRBJ2-3; D is uncertain. Deletions cut 3 bases from V and 7 bases from J, with 16 bases between. Germline CDR1 reads KGHDR; CDR2 reads SFDVKD. The CDR3 length is 15 residues. The CDR3 region has the DNA TGTGCCACCAGTGATCATCTAATGATCTCATATACGCAGTATTTT. It is translated as CATSDHLMISYTQYF.

In this sample, this clonotype turned up many times. V and J are TRBV6-2 or TRBV6-3 and TRBJ2-2, with 10 bases lining up with TRBD2. The CDR3 contains 13 residues. After removal of 8 bases from V and 4 bases from J, the junction contained 1 base not matched to a gene. Per the germline V gene, CDR1 is MNHEY and CDR2 is SVGEGT. CDR3: CASSSGSTGELFF. CDR3 DNA: TGTGCCAGCTCTAGCGGGAGCACCGGGGAGCTGTTTTTT.

This clonotype was recorded at least ten times. The chain employs TRBV5-4 and TRBJ2-7; a possible D gene is TRBD2 (5 bases). Germline V lookup: CDR1 SGHNT, CDR2 YYREEE (reference sequence). The CDR3 loop spans 13 amino acids. The V end was cut by 4 bases, the J end by 2 bases, with 10 bases between. This CDR3 reads CASSMDWTYEQYF. The CDR3 region has the DNA TGTGCCAGCAGCATGGACTGGACCTACGAGCAGTACTTC. Together with reference TRBV5-4 and TRBJ2-7, the CDR3 gives the full variable domain: ETGVTQSPTHLIKTRGQQVTLRCSSQSGHNTVSWYQQALGQGPQFIFQYYREEENGRGNFPPRFSGLQFPNYSSELNVNALELDDSALYLCASSMDWTYEQYFGPGTRLTVT.

This clonotype was found many times. V and J are TRBV4-1 and TRBJ2-2, with D tentatively TRBD1 or TRBD2 (5 bases each). Germline-derived CDR1 and CDR2 are MGHRA and YSYEKL. The CDR3 is made up of 15 amino acids. V dropped 0 bases and J dropped 4 bases, with 9 bases sitting between them. The CDR3 spells CASSQEGTSTGELFF. The CDR3 coding sequence is TGCGCCAGCAGCCAAGAGGGGACCTCCACCGGGGAGCTGTTTTTT.

This clonotype was seen repeatedly, ten times or more. The rearrangement joins TRBV20-1 to TRBJ2-6; possible D gene TRBD1, 5 bases. There are 15 residues in the CDR3. Trimming removed 6 bases at V and 2 bases at J, with 14 bases between. The V gene's germline CDR1 is DFQATT and CDR2 SNEGSKA (reference sequence). CDR3 DNA: TGCAGTGCCATTATACAGGCCCCTGGGGCCAACGTCCTGACTTTC. It is translated as CSAIIQAPGANVLTF.